Detailed here is one TCR beta chain. This entry belongs to a study of blood T cell repertoires in COVID-19. In the study overall: Samples taken during acute and convalescent COVID-19 were collected in the United States, Italy and Spain.

The CDR3 length is 16 residues. Germline V gives CDR1 MNHEY, CDR2 SVGAGI. V lost 0 bases, J lost 1 base, and 12 bases lay in between. Original processing methods: For nucleated cells, counts were estimated from reference gene primer amplification. Some clones are missing from TCRdb's copy, which holds only in-frame ones; the method was immunoSEQ multiplex PCR. V, J and clone size were drawn from that table, and D and trimming were deduced from the DNA. The data show a few hundred thousand clones, 80% to 90% seen once. The clonotype comes from a woman aged 45-65 years who had been exposed to COVID-19. Material for sequencing was PBMCs or T cells enriched from blood (not recorded which). The chain joins TRBV6-5 to TRBJ1-1, with D possibly being TRBD1 (5 bases). CDR3 in amino acids: CASSYSIVTENTEAFF. The DNA of the CDR3 is TGTGCCAGCAGTTACTCGATCGTGACAGAGAACACTGAAGCTTTCTTT.